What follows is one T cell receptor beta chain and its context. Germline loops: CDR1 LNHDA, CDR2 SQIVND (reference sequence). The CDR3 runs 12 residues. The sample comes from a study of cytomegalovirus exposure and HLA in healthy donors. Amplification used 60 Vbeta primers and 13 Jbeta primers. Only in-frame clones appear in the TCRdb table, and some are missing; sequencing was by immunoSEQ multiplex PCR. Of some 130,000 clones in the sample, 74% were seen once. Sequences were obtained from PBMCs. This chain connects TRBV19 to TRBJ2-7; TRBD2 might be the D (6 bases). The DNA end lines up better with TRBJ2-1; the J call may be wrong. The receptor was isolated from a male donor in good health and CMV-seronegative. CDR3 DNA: TGTGCCAGTATGGCGGGGCTCAATGAGCAGTTCTTC. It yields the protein CASMAGLNEQFF.